The following is a T cell receptor (beta chain) sequence with its context. The data originate from a study of CD8 T cells in Susac syndrome. V dropped 5 bases and J dropped 6 bases, with 9 bases sitting between them. The CDR3 sequence is 12 residues long. CDR1 and CDR2 from the germline V gene are SGHNT and YENEEA. Reverse transcription of about 0.45 to 1 ug RNA used random hexamers. TCRdb recomputed calls from the immunoSEQ multiplex PCR reads with MiXCR, one row per CDR3 protein. Of about 140,000 distinct CDR3 sequences in the sample, 95% were seen once. This receptor was taken from a human donor with Susac syndrome. What was sequenced was CD4+ T cells from PBMCs. The chain carries TRBV11-3 and TRBJ2-3, with D possibly TRBD2 on 6 matching bases. CDR3 in DNA: TGTGCCAGCAGCATTGGGGGGGATACGCAGTATTTT. It is translated as CASSIGGDTQYF. The entire variable domain, with the rest obtained from reference TRBV11-3 and TRBJ2-3, is as follows: EAGVVQSPRYKIIEKKQPVAFWCNPISGHNTLYWYLQNLGQGPELLIRYENEEAVDDSQLPKDRFSAERLKGVDSTLKIQPAELGDSAVYLCASSIGGDTQYFGPGTRLTVL.